This TCR beta chain was retrieved from a study of response to subunit inactivated influenza vaccine (dated by TCRdb to 2017 to 2018). With respect to the entire study: The study used deep quantitative T cell receptor repertoire profiling to track responses to a trivalent subunit inactivated influenza vaccine.

General conclusions and limits of the study: The authors suggested that each seasonal influenza vaccination may recruit only a limited number of new T cells.

Library construction relied on RT-PCR. Sequenced using an Illumina HiSeq 2500. Using fastp trimming at Q25 and MiXCR clonotype assembly, TCRdb reanalyzed the public sequencing data and kept in-frame beta chains. Every entry covers one CDR3 protein and lists the most common genes and DNA from its rows. This sample is represented by 500,000 to 550,000 distinct CDR3 sequences; roughly 25% of them were singletons. The top ten hold about 2.8% of the sample. The CDR3 numbers 15 residues from cysteine through phenylalanine. Kept here is only the CDR3 DNA, which spans 45 bases and is read in frame from base 1. The germline V gene (reference sequence) yields LGHDT for CDR1 and YNNKEL for CDR2. Trimming takes 1 base from V and 5 bases from J, and the germline ends sit 15 bases apart. This clonotype has a handful of counts. Its antigen is unknown. Base qualities are not provided; no much larger clone lies one nucleotide away.

These data were likewise used in another study, on T cells expressing NK-cell markers. According to the second study: TCR beta cDNA libraries were prepared using 5'RACE template switching, which introduced a universal primer site and unique molecular identifiers. Three sorted T-cell subsets (CD3+CD56+NKG2C+, CD3+CD56+NKG2C- and CD3+CD56-NKG2C+) from several donors had their TCR beta-chain repertoires profiled. Most of the eight sequenced donors were HCMV-seropositive and one was HCMV-seronegative. To restrict sorting to alphabetaTCR-expressing T cells, an anti-gammadeltaTCR antibody was added in several experiments. For 5 or 6 donors, the dominant CD3+CD56+NKG2C+ clonotypes were among the top 10 CD8+ clonotypes and accounted for roughly 1.0-7.5% of CD8+ T cells. Those dominant clonotypes were again the most abundant among CD3+CD56-NKG2C+ cells in four donors, at about 25-60.1%. Whether the expanded NKG2C-expressing T cell clones were specific for HCMV antigens was left unclear. The study sequenced eight donors, all healthy volunteers chosen at random: three men and five women. HCMV-specific IgG was detected in serum with a commercial ELISA kit to determine HCMV serostatus. Ficoll density gradient centrifugation was used to isolate peripheral blood mononuclear cells from blood. CD4+ and CD8+ T cells were isolated from PBMC by magnetic immunoseparation with Miltenyi isolation kits. Priming for cDNA synthesis came from the TCR beta constant segment, and two successive PCR amplification steps followed. Libraries were sequenced as 2 x 150 bp reads on Illumina HiSeq 2000/2500, MiSeq or NextSeq. MIGEC was used to demultiplex reads and group reads by UMI, and MiTCR was used to assemble and quantify clonotypes. To exclude erroneous sequences, only TCR cDNA sequences supported by at least two reads were retained. The tcR package was used for downstream repertoire analysis, and clonotypes were matched between fractions using CDR3 nucleotide sequence together with V segment. Antigen specificity was annotated against VDJdb with VDJmatch, allowing one amino acid substitution in CDR3.

Recombination connected TRBV3-1 to TRBJ2-7; no D gene can be assigned with confidence. Sequenced here: CD4+ T cells sorted from PBMCs, sampled roughly 12 days after vaccination. The TCR was taken from a man aged 50-60 years who received an inactivated influenza vaccine. Donor details come from another sample of the same person, matched by shared clones. In nucleotides, the sequence is TGTGCCAGCAGCCAAGGAGGTATTATTTTAGACGAGCAGTACTTC. The translation is CASSQGGIILDEQYF.